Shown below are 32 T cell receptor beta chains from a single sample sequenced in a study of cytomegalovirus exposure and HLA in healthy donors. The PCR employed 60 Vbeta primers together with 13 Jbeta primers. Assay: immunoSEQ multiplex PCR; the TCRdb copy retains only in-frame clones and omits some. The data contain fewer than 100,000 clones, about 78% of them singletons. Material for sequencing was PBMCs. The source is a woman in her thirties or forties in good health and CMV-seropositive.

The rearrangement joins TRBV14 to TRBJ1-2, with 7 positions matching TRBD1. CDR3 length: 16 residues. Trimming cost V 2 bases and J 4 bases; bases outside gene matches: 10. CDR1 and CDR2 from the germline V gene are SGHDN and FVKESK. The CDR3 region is CASSQIARGFSYGYTF. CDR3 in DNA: TGTGCCAGCAGCCAAATCGCCAGGGGGTTCAGCTATGGCTACACCTTC.

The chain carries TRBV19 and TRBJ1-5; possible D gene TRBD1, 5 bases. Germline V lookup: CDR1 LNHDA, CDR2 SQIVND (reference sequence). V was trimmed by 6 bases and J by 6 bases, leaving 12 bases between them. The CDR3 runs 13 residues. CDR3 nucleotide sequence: TGTGCCAGTAGCCCAGGGTTCCGTCAGCCCCAGCATTTT. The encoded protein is CASSPGFRQPQHF.

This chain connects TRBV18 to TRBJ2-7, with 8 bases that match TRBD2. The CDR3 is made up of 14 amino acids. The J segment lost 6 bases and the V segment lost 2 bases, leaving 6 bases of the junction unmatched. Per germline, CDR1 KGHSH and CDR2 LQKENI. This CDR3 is CASSPTGRDSEQYF. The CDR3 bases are TGTGCCAGCTCACCAACCGGGAGGGACTCCGAGCAGTACTTC.

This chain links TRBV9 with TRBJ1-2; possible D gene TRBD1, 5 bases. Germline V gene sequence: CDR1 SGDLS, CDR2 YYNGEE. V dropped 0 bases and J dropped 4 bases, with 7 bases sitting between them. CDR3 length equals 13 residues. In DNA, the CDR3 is TGTGCCAGCAGCGTAGGGACAACCTATGGCTACACCTTC. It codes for CASSVGTTYGYTF.

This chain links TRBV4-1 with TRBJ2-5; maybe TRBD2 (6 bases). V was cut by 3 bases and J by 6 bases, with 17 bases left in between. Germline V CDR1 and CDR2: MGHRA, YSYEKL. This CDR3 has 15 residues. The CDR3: CASSQAGTREKTQYF. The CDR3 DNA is TGCGCCAGCAGCCAGGCCGGGACTCGTGAAAAGACCCAGTACTTC.

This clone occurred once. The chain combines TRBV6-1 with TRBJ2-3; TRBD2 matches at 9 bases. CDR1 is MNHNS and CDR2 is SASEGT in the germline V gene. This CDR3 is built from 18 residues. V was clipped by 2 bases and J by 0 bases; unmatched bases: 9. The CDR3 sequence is CASSERAGGSASTDTQYF. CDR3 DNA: TGTGCCAGCAGTGAAAGAGCGGGAGGCTCGGCTAGCACAGATACGCAGTATTTT.

The CDR3 sequence is CASRVYSDTQYF. CDR3 sequence (DNA): TGTGCCAGCAGGGTTTACTCGGATACGCAGTATTTT. This rearrangement joins TRBV5-4 to TRBJ2-3; no clear D. From germline, CDR1 is SGHNT and CDR2 YYREEE (reference sequence). CDR3 length equals 12 residues. V shed 5 bases and J shed 6 bases, with 10 bases lying between them.

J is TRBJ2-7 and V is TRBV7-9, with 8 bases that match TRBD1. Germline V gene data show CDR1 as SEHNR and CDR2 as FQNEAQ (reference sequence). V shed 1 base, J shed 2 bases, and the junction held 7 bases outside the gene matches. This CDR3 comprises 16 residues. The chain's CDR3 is CASSLGTGKATYEQYF. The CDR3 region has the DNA TGTGCCAGCAGCTTAGGGACAGGGAAAGCAACCTACGAGCAGTACTTC.

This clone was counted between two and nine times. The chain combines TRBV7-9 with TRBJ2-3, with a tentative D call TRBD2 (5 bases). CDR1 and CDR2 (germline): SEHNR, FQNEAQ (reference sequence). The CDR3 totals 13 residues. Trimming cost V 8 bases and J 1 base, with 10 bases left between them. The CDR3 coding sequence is TGTGCCAGCGAGGGAAGGGGCACAGATACGCAGTATTTT. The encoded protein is CASEGRGTDTQYF.

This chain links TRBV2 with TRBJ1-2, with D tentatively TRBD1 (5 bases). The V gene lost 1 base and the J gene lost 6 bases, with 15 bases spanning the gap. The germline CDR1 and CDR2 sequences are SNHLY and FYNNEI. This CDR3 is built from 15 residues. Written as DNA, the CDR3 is TGTGCCAGCAGTGAAGGGTTCGAGGGACTCGATGGCTACACCTTC. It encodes CASSEGFEGLDGYTF.

CDR3 DNA: TGTGCCAGCAGCTTGGAGGGGTTACCCGCCTACTACGAGCAGTACTTC. Translated: CASSLEGLPAYYEQYF. The gene calls are TRBV5-6 and TRBJ2-7; D is possibly TRBD1 (5 bases). This CDR3 region has 16 residues. Germline V gene lookup returns CDR1 SGHDT and CDR2 YYEEEE. The V end lost 0 bases, the J end lost 3 bases, and 16 bases lay between the germline ends.

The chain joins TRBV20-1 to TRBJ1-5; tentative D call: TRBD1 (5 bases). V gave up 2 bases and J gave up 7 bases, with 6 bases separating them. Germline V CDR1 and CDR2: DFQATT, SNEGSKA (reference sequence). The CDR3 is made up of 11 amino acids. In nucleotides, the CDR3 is TGCAGTGCTAGAAGGGGCCAGCCCCAGCATTTT. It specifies CSARRGQPQHF.

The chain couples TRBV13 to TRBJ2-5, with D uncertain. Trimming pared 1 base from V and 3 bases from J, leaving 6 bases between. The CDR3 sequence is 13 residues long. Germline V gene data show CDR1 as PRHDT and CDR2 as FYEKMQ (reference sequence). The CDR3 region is CASSLDSEETQYF. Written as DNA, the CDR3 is TGTGCCAGCAGCTTAGACAGTGAAGAGACCCAGTACTTC.

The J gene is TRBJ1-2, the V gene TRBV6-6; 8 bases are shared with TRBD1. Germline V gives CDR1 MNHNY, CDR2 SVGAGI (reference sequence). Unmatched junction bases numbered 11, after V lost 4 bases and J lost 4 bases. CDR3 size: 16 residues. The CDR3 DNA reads TGTGCCAGCAGTTGGGACAGGACTACCCAGGGCTATGGCTACACCTTC. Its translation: CASSWDRTTQGYGYTF.

The CDR3 DNA sequence: TGTGCCAGCAGTTCAGTGGGGCAGGCTTTCTTT. As protein: CASSSVGQAFF. The chain uses TRBV27 and TRBJ1-1; D possibly corresponds to TRBD1 (5 bases). Between the trimmed V and J ends, which lost 4 bases and 11 bases, there was a span of 11 bases. This CDR3 has 11 residues. Germline CDR1 reads MNHEY; CDR2 reads SMNVEV (reference sequence).

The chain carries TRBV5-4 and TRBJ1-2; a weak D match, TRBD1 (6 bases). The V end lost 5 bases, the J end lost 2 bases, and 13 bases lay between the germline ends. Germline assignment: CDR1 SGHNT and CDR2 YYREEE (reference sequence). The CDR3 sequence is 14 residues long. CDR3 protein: CASRPGTPNYGYTF. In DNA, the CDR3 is TGTGCCAGCAGGCCCGGGACACCCAACTATGGCTACACCTTC.

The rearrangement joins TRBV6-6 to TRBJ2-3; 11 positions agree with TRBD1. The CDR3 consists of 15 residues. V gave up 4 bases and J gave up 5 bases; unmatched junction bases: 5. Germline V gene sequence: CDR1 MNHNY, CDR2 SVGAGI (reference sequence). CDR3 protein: CASSSPGTGGDTQYF. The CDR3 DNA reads TGTGCCAGCAGTTCCCCCGGGACAGGGGGAGATACGCAGTATTTT.

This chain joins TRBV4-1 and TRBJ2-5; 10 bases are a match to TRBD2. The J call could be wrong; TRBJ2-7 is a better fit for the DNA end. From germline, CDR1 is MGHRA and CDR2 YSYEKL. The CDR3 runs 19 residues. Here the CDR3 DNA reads TGCGCCAGCAGCCGACACCCGATAAAAGGACTAGCGGCTACCTACGAGCAGTACTTC. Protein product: CASSRHPIKGLAATYEQYF.

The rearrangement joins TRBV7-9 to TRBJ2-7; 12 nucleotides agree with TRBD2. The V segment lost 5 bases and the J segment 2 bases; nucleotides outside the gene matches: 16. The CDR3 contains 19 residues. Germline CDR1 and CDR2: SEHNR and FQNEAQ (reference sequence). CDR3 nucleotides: TGTGCCAGCAGCCCCGTGAAGGGTCTAGCGGGAGGGGACCCCTACGAGCAGTACTTC. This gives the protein CASSPVKGLAGGDPYEQYF.

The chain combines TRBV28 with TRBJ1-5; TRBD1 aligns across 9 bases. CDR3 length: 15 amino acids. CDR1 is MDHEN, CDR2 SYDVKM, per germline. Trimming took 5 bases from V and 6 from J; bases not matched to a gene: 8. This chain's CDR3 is CASSTPGQGGQPQHF. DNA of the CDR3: TGTGCCAGCAGTACGCCGGGACAGGGAGGTCAGCCCCAGCATTTT.

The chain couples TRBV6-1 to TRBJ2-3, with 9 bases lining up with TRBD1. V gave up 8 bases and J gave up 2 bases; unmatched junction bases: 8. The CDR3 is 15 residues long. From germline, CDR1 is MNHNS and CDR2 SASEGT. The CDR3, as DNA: TGTGCCAGCGGGGGGACAGGGTCTGACACAGATACGCAGTATTTT. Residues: CASGGTGSDTDTQYF.

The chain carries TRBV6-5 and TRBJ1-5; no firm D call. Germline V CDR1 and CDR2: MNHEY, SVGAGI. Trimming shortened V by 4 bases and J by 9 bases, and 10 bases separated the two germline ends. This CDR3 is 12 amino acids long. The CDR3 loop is CASSSRGRPQHF. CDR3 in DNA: TGTGCCAGCAGTTCCCGGGGTCGGCCCCAGCATTTT.

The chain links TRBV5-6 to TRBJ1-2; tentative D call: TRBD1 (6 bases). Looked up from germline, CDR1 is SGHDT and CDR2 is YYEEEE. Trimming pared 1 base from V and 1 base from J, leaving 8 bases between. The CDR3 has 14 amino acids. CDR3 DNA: TGTGCCAGCAGCTTGACAGGGAATAACTATGGCTACACCTTC. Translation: CASSLTGNNYGYTF.

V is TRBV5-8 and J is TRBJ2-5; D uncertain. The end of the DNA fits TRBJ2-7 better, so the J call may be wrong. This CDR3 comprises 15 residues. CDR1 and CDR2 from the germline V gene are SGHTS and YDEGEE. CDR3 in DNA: TGTGCCAGCAGCTTGTTCCGCCTAGTCGTAGCCGAGCAGTACTTC. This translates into CASSLFRLVVAEQYF.

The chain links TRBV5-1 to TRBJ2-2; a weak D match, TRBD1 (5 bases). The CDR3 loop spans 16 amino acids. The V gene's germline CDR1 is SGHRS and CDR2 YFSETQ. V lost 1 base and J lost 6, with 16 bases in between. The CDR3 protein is CASSLPAGKSAGELFF. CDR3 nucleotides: TGCGCCAGCAGCTTGCCGGCAGGGAAGTCGGCCGGGGAGCTGTTTTTT.

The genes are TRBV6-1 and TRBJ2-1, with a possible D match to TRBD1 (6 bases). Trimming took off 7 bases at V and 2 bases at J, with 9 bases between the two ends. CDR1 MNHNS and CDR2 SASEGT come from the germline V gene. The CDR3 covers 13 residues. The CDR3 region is CASIRDTYNEQFF. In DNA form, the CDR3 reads TGTGCCAGCATACGGGACACCTACAATGAGCAGTTCTTC.

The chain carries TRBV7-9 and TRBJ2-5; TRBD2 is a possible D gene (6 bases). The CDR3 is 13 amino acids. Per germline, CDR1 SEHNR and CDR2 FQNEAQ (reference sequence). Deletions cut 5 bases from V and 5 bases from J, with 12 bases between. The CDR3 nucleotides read TGTGCCAGCAGCCGGGGGTCGGCGGAGACCCAGTACTTC. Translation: CASSRGSAETQYF. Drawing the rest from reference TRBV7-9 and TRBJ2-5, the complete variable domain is DTGVSQNPRHKITKRGQNVTFRCDPISEHNRLYWYRQTLGQGPEFLTYFQNEAQLEKSRLLSDRFSAERPKGSFSTLEIQRTEQGDSAMYLCASSRGSAETQYFGPGTRLLVL.

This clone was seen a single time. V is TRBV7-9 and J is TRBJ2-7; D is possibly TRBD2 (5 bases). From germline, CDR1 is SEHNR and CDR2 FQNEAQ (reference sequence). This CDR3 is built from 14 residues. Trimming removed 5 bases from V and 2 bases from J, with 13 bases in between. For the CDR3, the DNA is TGTGCCAGCAGCAAAAGCAGCGGCACCTACGAGCAGTACTTC. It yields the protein CASSKSSGTYEQYF.

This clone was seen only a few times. CDR3 in DNA: TGCGCCAGCAGGCGGGGACTAGCGGACAATGAGCAGTTCTTC. Translated, it gives CASRRGLADNEQFF. The rearrangement joins TRBV5-1 to TRBJ2-1, with 11 bases lining up with TRBD2. With 5 bases clipped from V and 5 bases from J, the junction kept 3 bases outside the gene matches. Germline CDR1 reads SGHRS; CDR2 reads YFSETQ. There are 14 residues in the CDR3.

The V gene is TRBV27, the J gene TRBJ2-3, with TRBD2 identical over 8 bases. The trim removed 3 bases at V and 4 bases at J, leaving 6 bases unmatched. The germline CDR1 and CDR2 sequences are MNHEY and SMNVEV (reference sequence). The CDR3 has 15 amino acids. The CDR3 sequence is CASSLGAGESDTQYF. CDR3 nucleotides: TGTGCCAGCAGTTTGGGAGCGGGAGAGTCAGATACGCAGTATTTT.

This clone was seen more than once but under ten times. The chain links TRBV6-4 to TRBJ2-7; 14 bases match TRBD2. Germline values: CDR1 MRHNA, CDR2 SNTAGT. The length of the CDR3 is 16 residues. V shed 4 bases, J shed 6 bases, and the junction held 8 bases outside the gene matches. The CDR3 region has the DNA TGTGCCAGCAGTGCGGGACTAGCGGGAGACATTTCCGAGCAGTACTTC. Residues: CASSAGLAGDISEQYF.

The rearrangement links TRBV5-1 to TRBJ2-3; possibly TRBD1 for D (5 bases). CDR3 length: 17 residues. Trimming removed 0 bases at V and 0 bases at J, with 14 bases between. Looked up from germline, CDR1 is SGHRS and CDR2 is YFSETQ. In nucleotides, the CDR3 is TGCGCCAGCAGCTTGGGGTTAGGGCAGGGAAGCACAGATACGCAGTATTTT. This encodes CASSLGLGQGSTDTQYF. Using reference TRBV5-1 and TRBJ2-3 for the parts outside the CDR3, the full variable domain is KAGVTQTPRYLIKTRGQQVTLSCSPISGHRSVSWYQQTPGQGLQFLFEYFSETQRNKGNFPGRFSGRQFSNSRSEMNVSTLELGDSALYLCASSLGLGQGSTDTQYFGPGTRLTVL.